This T cell receptor beta chain was retrieved from a study of cytotoxic CD8 clonotypes in ibrutinib-treated CLL. Looked up from germline, CDR1 is ENHRY and CDR2 is SYGVKD. V was clipped by 0 bases and J by 7 bases, with 7 bases between them. The CDR3 is made up of 13 amino acids. Assay: immunoSEQ multiplex PCR; the TCRdb copy retains only in-frame clones and omits some. The table includes some 28,000 clones, about three fifths detected once. The input for sequencing was PBMCs, taken before ibrutinib treatment. This chain links TRBV10-3 with TRBJ2-1, with D uncertain. The source is a human donor with chronic lymphocytic leukemia. In nucleotides, the CDR3 is TGTGCCATCAGTGAGTCTGGGGTAAATGAGCAGTTCTTC. Translating it yields CAISESGVNEQFF.